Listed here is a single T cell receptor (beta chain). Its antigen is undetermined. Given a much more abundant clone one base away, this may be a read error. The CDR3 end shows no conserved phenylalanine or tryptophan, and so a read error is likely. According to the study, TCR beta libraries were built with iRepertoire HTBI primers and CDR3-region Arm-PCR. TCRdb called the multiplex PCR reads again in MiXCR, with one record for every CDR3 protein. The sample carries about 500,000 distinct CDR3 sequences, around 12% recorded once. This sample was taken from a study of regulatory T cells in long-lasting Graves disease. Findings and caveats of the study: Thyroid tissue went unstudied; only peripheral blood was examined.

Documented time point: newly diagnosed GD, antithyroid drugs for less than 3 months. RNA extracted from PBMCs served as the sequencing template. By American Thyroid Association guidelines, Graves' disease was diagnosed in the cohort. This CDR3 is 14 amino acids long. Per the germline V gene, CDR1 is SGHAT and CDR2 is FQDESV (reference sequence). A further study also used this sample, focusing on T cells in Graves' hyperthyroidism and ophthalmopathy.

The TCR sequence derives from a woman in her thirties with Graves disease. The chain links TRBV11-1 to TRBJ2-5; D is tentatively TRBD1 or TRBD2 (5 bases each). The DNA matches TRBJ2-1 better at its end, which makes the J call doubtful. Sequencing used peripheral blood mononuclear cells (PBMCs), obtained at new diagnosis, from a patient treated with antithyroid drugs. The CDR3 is CASSGPGTVNEQFL. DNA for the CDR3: TGTGCCAGCAGCGGGCCTGGGACGGTCAATGAGCAGTTCTTG.